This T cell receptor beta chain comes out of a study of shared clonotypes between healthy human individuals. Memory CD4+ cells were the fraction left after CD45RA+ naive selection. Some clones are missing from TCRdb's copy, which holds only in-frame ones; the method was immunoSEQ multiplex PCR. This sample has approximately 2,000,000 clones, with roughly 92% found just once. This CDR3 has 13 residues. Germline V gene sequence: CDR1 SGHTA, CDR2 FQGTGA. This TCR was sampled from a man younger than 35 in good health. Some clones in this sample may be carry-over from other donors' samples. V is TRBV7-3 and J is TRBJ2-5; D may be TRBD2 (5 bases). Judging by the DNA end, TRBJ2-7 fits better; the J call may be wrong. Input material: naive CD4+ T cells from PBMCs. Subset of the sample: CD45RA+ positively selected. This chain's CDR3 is CASSFDGSGEQYF. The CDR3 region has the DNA TGTGCCAGCAGCTTCGACGGCAGCGGCGAGCAGTACTTC.